This T cell receptor (beta chain) was sequenced during a study of blood T cell repertoires in COVID-19 (dated by TCRdb to between 2020 and 2021). In terms of the full investigation: Collaborator samples came from the United States, Italy and Spain and covered acute and convalescent phases of COVID-19. The material from the prospective study consisted of cDNA or gDNA derived from T cells, B-cell-depleted T cells, or PBMCs. Subjects who had been exposed to COVID-19, were actively infected with it, or had recovered from it provided the deeply sampled blood TCRbeta repertoires that made up the dataset. A freely available public database, intended as a resource for researchers studying the immune response to SARS-CoV-2, is where the repertoires were released. Samples came from the ongoing ImmuneRACE study (first 160 participants) plus 1,254 subjects from 6 global collaborators. A de-identified subject ID, COVID-19 status, age in years and sex were almost always included in the sample metadata. Where HLA class I and class II types were available, the types were taken from metadata supplied by the sample provider, not from assay-based typing.

In the germline V gene, CDR1 corresponds to KGHDR and CDR2 to SFDVKD. Inclusive of the bounding cysteine and phenylalanine, the CDR3 is 12 residues long. Only CDR3 DNA remains: 36 bases, in frame from the first base. A distance of 11 bases separates the germline ends of V and J, which lose 5 bases and 8 bases respectively. The collaborating institutions used their own protocols to collect whole blood in K2EDTA tubes. For TCRbeta analysis, collaborators shipped samples in one of three forms: frozen whole blood, isolated PBMCs, or DNA extracted from either of those sample types. Concerning this clone: Its antigen is still unknown. Qualities for individual bases were not recorded, and no much larger clone is one base off.

Summary of the overall study and its limitations: The amount of clinical and demographic metadata varied by source and participant and was provided uncurated.

The immunoSEQ Assay, a bias-controlled multiplex PCR, was used to amplify TCRbeta CDR3 regions from genomic DNA. For the original study's pipeline: The number of nucleated cells in each sample was estimated by amplification of reference gene primers within the assay. To quantify the absolute abundance of each unique TCRbeta CDR3 rearrangement, sequence reads were collapsed and filtered. For each sample, productive Simpson clonality was calculated as the square root of Simpson's diversity index over productive rearrangements. In TCRdb, the immuneACCESS table is reduced to in-frame sequences with V and J assigned. These tables do not hold every clone; where another copy was compared, an unresolved V gene accounts for under half, and the others remain unexplained. V, J and clone size were drawn from that table, and D and trimming were deduced from the DNA. The sample contains roughly 74,000 clones, around 88% of them found a single time. The ten largest clones represent 1.9% of the sample.

The sample was peripheral blood. The chain couples TRBV24-1 to TRBJ1-1; too little of a D gene remains to name it. The sequence was obtained from a woman of 80 years or more with active or convalescent COVID-19. This receptor has the CDR3 CATSGNRGEAFF. DNA sequence: TGTGCCACCAGTGGAAACCGAGGAGAAGCTTTCTTT.